This is a list of T cell receptor beta chains from one sample in a study of PD-L1 blockade in urothelial cancer. Sequencing used immunoSEQ multiplex PCR; TCRdb keeps in-frame clones, though not all of them. Here the sample spans tens of thousands of clones, 87% being singletons. The source was PBMCs, collected around atezolizumab (anti-PD-L1) treatment. Receptors originate from a man between 60 and 75 years old with urothelial cancer. Each CDR3 is given with its conserved first and last residue. Fields, in order: J gene, V gene, D gene, clone size, CDR3 protein, CDR3 DNA. A D gene is named only where the DNA matches it firmly. Some rows mark clone size as missing; the rest say once, few, many or name a class of expanded clone.

J: TRBJ2-5
V: TRBV5-1
D: TRBD2
size: NA
CDR3: CASNPLAGGQETQYF
DNA: TGCGCCAGCAACCCACTAGCGGGGGGACAAGAGACCCAGTACTTC

J: TRBJ1-2
V: TRBV29-1
D: NA
size: NA
CDR3: CSVESVSNYGYTF
DNA: TGCAGCGTTGAATCAGTCTCTAACTATGGCTACACCTTC

J: TRBJ1-4
V: TRBV18
D: TRBD1
size: NA
CDR3: CASSPPISFPRGTTNEKLFF
DNA: TGTGCCAGCTCACCACCGATCTCGTTTCCCAGGGGGACAACTAATGAAAAACTGTTTTTT

J: TRBJ1-5
V: TRBV5-6
D: NA
size: NA
CDR3: CASSLTGTNQPQHF
DNA: TGTGCCAGCAGCTTAACAGGTACAAATCAGCCCCAGCATTTT

J: TRBJ1-4
V: TRBV10-1
D: NA
size: NA
CDR3: CASSESVGGEKLFF
DNA: TGCGCCAGCAGTGAGTCGGTCGGTGGTGAAAAACTGTTTTTT

J: TRBJ2-7
V: TRBV9
D: NA
size: NA
CDR3: CASSLTNTGHEQYF
DNA: TGTGCCAGCAGCTTAACAAATACAGGCCACGAGCAGTACTTC

J: TRBJ1-4
V: TRBV5-6
D: TRBD1
size: NA
CDR3: CASSFWTGGSNEKLFF
DNA: TGTGCCAGCAGCTTCTGGACAGGGGGCAGTAATGAAAAACTGTTTTTT

J: TRBJ1-2
V: TRBV19
D: NA
size: NA
CDR3: CASSIDPGVTWGYTF
DNA: TGTGCCAGTAGTATAGATCCAGGGGTCACCTGGGGCTACACCTTC

J: TRBJ2-5
V: TRBV11-3
D: TRBD2
size: NA
CDR3: CASSRVGLAGAQETQYF
DNA: TGTGCCAGCAGCCGCGTGGGACTAGCGGGGGCTCAAGAGACCCAGTACTTC

J: TRBJ2-5
V: TRBV5-1
D: NA
size: NA
CDR3: CASSPTGFEETQYF
DNA: TGCGCCAGCAGCCCTACAGGGTTTGAAGAGACCCAGTACTTC

J: TRBJ1-2
V: TRBV27
D: TRBD1
size: NA
CDR3: CASRGQGAYYGYTF
DNA: TGTGCCAGCAGGGGGCAGGGGGCGTACTATGGCTACACCTTC

J: TRBJ2-7
V: TRBV2
D: NA
size: NA
CDR3: CASLTTEQYF
DNA: TGTGCCAGTCTAACTACGGAGCAGTACTTC

J: TRBJ1-3
V: TRBV28
D: NA
size: NA
CDR3: CASSPGSSGNTIYF
DNA: TGTGCCAGCAGCCCCGGTAGTTCTGGAAACACCATATATTTT

J: TRBJ1-1
V: TRBV4-1
D: TRBD1
size: NA
CDR3: CASSHVRDRGWNTEAFF
DNA: TGCGCCAGCAGCCACGTCCGGGACAGGGGATGGAACACTGAAGCTTTCTTT

J: TRBJ2-2
V: TRBV25-1
D: TRBD1
size: NA
CDR3: CASRTPGQGVTGELFF
DNA: TGTGCCAGCAGAACCCCGGGACAGGGAGTCACCGGGGAGCTGTTTTTT

J: TRBJ1-1
V: TRBV7-9
D: NA
size: once
CDR3: CASSLPLKGTSGLNTEAFF
DNA: TGTGCCAGCAGCTTACCTCTCAAGGGGACTTCAGGGTTGAACACTGAAGCTTTCTTT

J: TRBJ1-1
V: TRBV9
D: NA
size: NA
CDR3: CASSRLVDTEAFF
DNA: TGTGCCAGCAGCCGGTTGGTGGACACTGAAGCTTTCTTT

J: TRBJ2-1
V: TRBV7-3
D: TRBD2
size: NA
CDR3: CASSLKAGAGNEQFF
DNA: TGTGCCAGCAGCTTGAAAGCGGGGGCCGGGAATGAGCAGTTCTTC

J: TRBJ2-3
V: TRBV10-3
D: TRBD1
size: NA
CDR3: CAISERGGYAPTDTQYF
DNA: TGTGCCATCAGTGAGAGAGGGGGCTATGCCCCCACAGATACGCAGTATTTT

J: TRBJ2-3
V: TRBV5-1
D: TRBD2
size: NA
CDR3: CASSRSLKGLAGGPGSLDTQYF
DNA: TGCGCCAGCAGCCGGTCACTAAAGGGACTAGCGGGGGGGCCTGGATCCCTAGATACGCAGTATTTT

J: TRBJ2-7
V: TRBV5-4
D: TRBD2
size: NA
CDR3: CASRGGTSGSNEQYF
DNA: TGTGCCAGCAGGGGGGGGACTAGCGGAAGTAACGAGCAGTACTTC

J: TRBJ1-2
V: TRBV9
D: NA
size: NA
CDR3: CASSPQGHPYGYTF
DNA: TGTGCCAGCAGCCCACAGGGACACCCCTATGGCTACACCTTC

J: TRBJ1-2
V: TRBV19
D: TRBD1
size: NA
CDR3: CASIPGQGAGYTF
DNA: TGTGCCAGTATTCCGGGACAGGGGGCTGGCTACACCTTC

J: TRBJ2-3
V: TRBV5-6
D: NA
size: NA
CDR3: CASSLVPGMNTDTQYF
DNA: TGTGCCAGCAGCTTGGTTCCGGGGATGAACACAGATACGCAGTATTTT

J: TRBJ2-1
V: TRBV18
D: TRBD2
size: NA
CDR3: CASSPPNSRGGPNEQFF
DNA: TGTGCCAGCTCACCACCGAACAGCCGGGGGGGCCCTAATGAGCAGTTCTTC

J: TRBJ2-1
V: TRBV6-4
D: NA
size: NA
CDR3: CASSREMAGNEQFF
DNA: TGTGCCAGCAGTCGCGAGATGGCAGGCAATGAGCAGTTCTTC

J: TRBJ2-1
V: TRBV5-4
D: NA
size: NA
CDR3: CASSYRAKGDEQFF
DNA: TGTGCCAGCAGCTACAGGGCGAAGGGAGATGAGCAGTTCTTC

J: TRBJ2-1
V: TRBV30
D: TRBD2
size: NA
CDR3: CAWSGGGLEFF
DNA: TGTGCCTGGAGTGGCGGGGGGCTTGAGTTCTTC

J: TRBJ1-2
V: TRBV30
D: TRBD1
size: once
CDR3: CAWYQGGQNIDYGYTF
DNA: TGTGCCTGGTACCAGGGGGGACAGAATATAGACTATGGCTACACCTTC

J: TRBJ1-5
V: TRBV9
D: NA
size: NA
CDR3: CASNRDHGQPQHF
DNA: TGTGCCAGCAACAGGGATCACGGTCAGCCCCAGCATTTT

J: TRBJ2-5
V: TRBV7-3
D: NA
size: few
CDR3: CASSLQGGGRETQYF
DNA: TGTGCCAGCAGCTTACAGGGTGGGGGCCGGGAGACCCAGTACTTC

J: TRBJ2-5
V: TRBV10-1
D: TRBD2
size: few
CDR3: CASSEGAGGLGTQYF
DNA: TGCGCCAGCAGTGAAGGAGCGGGGGGTCTCGGGACCCAGTACTTC

J: TRBJ2-7
V: TRBV7-2
D: TRBD2
size: NA
CDR3: CASSTQAGGYEQYF
DNA: TGTGCCAGCAGCACTCAAGCGGGGGGCTACGAGCAGTACTTC

J: TRBJ1-5
V: TRBV30
D: NA
size: once
CDR3: CAWSVKPGVDQPQHF
DNA: TGTGCCTGGAGTGTAAAACCCGGGGTGGATCAGCCCCAGCATTTT

J: TRBJ1-4
V: TRBV5-1
D: TRBD1
size: once
CDR3: CASSKTGATNEKLFF
DNA: TGCGCCAGCAGCAAAACAGGGGCAACTAATGAAAAACTGTTTTTT

J: TRBJ2-5
V: TRBV5-4
D: TRBD1
size: NA
CDR3: CASSLQGQGRKTQYF
DNA: TGTGCCAGCAGCTTGCAGGGACAGGGGAGGAAGACCCAGTACTTC

J: TRBJ2-5
V: TRBV29-1
D: NA
size: NA
CDR3: CSVVRGAYETQYF
DNA: TGCAGCGTTGTCCGGGGGGCCTATGAGACCCAGTACTTC

J: TRBJ2-3
V: TRBV7-9
D: NA
size: NA
CDR3: CASSLTGTDTQYF
DNA: TGTGCCAGCAGCTTAACGGGCACAGATACGCAGTATTTT

J: TRBJ1-5
V: TRBV30
D: NA
size: NA
CDR3: CAWTQGGVGQPQHF
DNA: TGTGCCTGGACCCAAGGGGGAGTAGGGCAGCCCCAGCATTTT

J: TRBJ2-1
V: TRBV5-5
D: TRBD2
size: NA
CDR3: CASSLGLRGGLEQFF
DNA: TGTGCCAGCAGCTTGGGGTTGCGGGGGGGCCTTGAGCAGTTCTTC

J: TRBJ1-6
V: TRBV2
D: NA
size: NA
CDR3: CASVNSGALGSPLHF
DNA: TGTGCCAGCGTTAACTCAGGGGCCCTTGGTTCACCCCTCCACTTT

J: TRBJ2-5
V: TRBV7-3
D: NA
size: few
CDR3: CASSLEGLPQETQYF
DNA: TGTGCCAGCAGCTTAGAGGGACTCCCCCAAGAGACCCAGTACTTC

J: TRBJ2-1
V: TRBV14
D: TRBD2
size: NA
CDR3: CASSRIRLAGMFF
DNA: TGTGCCAGCAGCCGCATTAGACTAGCGGGGATGTTCTTC

J: TRBJ2-1
V: TRBV6-1
D: NA
size: NA
CDR3: CASSELRFNEQFF
DNA: TGTGCCAGCAGTGAACTTCGGTTTAATGAGCAGTTCTTC

J: TRBJ1-3
V: TRBV27
D: NA
size: few
CDR3: CASRGTLSGNTIYF
DNA: TGTGCCAGCAGAGGGACACTCTCTGGAAACACCATATATTTT

J: TRBJ2-5
V: TRBV30
D: NA
size: NA
CDR3: CAWTEGEETQYF
DNA: TGTGCCTGGACCGAGGGGGAAGAAACCCAGTACTTC

J: TRBJ2-2
V: TRBV9
D: NA
size: NA
CDR3: CASRQTNTGELFF
DNA: TGTGCCAGCAGACAGACGAACACCGGGGAGCTGTTTTTT

J: TRBJ1-4
V: TRBV6-5
D: TRBD1
size: NA
CDR3: CASSSFWTGVEKLFF
DNA: TGTGCCAGCAGTTCCTTCTGGACAGGGGTAGAAAAACTGTTTTTT

J: TRBJ2-7
V: TRBV4-2
D: NA
size: NA
CDR3: CASSQVGAGVTGGEQYF
DNA: TGTGCCAGCAGCCAAGTTGGAGCGGGGGTGACAGGGGGCGAGCAGTACTTC

J: TRBJ2-2
V: TRBV6-6
D: TRBD2
size: NA
CDR3: CASSYKLAGGTGELFF
DNA: TGTGCCAGCAGTTACAAACTAGCGGGAGGCACCGGGGAGCTGTTTTTT